This TCR beta chain was sequenced during a study of shared clonotypes between healthy human individuals. Sequencing used immunoSEQ multiplex PCR; TCRdb keeps in-frame clones, though not all of them. The table includes about 2,200,000 clones, 90% to 95% detected once. Study-wide findings and caveats: Naive subsets usually exceeded memory subsets in estimated richness. Rarefaction indicated that sorted-subset sequencing remained incomplete although depth was large. A handful of donors had roughly 5.2% of their naive CD4 clonotypes in common.

Details on this clone: Its antigen is undetermined.

CD45RO-negative CD8 cells positively selected for CCR7 made up the naive population, which excluded terminally differentiated effector memory CD45RA+ cells. V was shortened by 2 bases and J by 1 base, with 12 bases between the two germline ends. This CDR3 spans 15 amino acids. In germline, CDR1 is MNHEY, CDR2 SMNVEV (reference sequence). This TCR derives from a man aged 18 to 29 in good health. Some clones in this sample may be carry-over from other donors' samples. The chain is built from TRBV27 and TRBJ2-7, with D maybe TRBD1 (5 bases). What was sequenced was naive CD8+ T cells from PBMCs. The CDR3 is CASSLTWAGSYEQYF. The CDR3 DNA sequence: TGTGCCAGCAGTTTAACTTGGGCAGGGTCCTACGAGCAGTACTTC.